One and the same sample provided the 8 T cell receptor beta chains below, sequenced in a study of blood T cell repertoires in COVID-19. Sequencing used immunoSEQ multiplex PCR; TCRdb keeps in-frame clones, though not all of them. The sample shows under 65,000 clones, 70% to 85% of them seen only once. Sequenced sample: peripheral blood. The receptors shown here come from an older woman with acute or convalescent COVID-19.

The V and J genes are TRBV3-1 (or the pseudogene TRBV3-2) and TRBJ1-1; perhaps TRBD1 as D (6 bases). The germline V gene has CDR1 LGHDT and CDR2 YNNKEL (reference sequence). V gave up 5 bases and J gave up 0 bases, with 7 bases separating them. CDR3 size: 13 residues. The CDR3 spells CASSGQLNTEAFF. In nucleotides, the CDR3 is TGTGCCAGCAGCGGACAGTTGAACACTGAAGCTTTCTTT.

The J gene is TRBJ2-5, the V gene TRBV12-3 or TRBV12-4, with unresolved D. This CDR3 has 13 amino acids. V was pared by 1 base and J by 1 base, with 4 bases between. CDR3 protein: CASSLDTQETQYF. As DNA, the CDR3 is TGTGCCAGCAGTTTAGACACCCAAGAGACCCAGTACTTC.

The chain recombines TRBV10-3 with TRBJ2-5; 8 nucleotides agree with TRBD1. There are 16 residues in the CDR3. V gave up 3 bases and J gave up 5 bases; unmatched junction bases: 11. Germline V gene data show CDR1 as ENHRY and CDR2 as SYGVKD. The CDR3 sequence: CAISEASGGAHETQYF. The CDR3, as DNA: TGTGCCATCAGTGAAGCTTCAGGGGGCGCCCACGAGACCCAGTACTTC.

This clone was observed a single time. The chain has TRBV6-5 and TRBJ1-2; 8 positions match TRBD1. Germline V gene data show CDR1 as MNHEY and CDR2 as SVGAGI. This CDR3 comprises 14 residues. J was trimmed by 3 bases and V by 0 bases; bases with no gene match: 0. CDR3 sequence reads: CASSYSDRDYGYTF. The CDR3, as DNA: TGTGCCAGCAGTTACTCGGACAGGGACTATGGCTACACCTTC.

For the CDR3, the DNA is TGTGCCAGCAGTTTAAACAGGGAAGCTTTCTTT. Encoded protein: CASSLNREAFF. The chain links TRBV12-3 or TRBV12-4 to TRBJ1-1; D might be TRBD1 (5 bases). The CDR3 has 11 amino acids. Between the trimmed V and J ends, which lost 2 bases and 8 bases, there was a span of 6 bases.

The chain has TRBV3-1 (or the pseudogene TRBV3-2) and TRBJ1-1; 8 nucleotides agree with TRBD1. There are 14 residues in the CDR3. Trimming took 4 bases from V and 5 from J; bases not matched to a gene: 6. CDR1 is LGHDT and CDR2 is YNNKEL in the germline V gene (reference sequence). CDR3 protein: CASSRIQGGTEAFF. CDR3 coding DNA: TGTGCCAGCAGCCGTATACAGGGGGGGACTGAAGCTTTCTTT.

The CDR3 reads CASSLGGPGYEQYF. CDR3 sequence (DNA): TGTGCCAGCAGCTTGGGGGGGCCAGGGTACGAGCAGTACTTC. The chain combines TRBV6-5 with TRBJ2-7; a possible D gene is TRBD2 (7 bases). The CDR3 is 14 amino acids. With 6 bases removed from V and 4 bases from J, the gap between germline ends came to 16 bases. Germline-derived CDR1 and CDR2 are MNHEY and SVGAGI.

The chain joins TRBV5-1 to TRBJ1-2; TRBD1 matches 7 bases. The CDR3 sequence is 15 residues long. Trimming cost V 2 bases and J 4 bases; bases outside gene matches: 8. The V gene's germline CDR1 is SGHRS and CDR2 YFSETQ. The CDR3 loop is CASSLEGAGTYGYTF. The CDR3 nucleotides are TGCGCCAGCAGCTTAGAGGGGGCAGGTACCTATGGCTACACCTTC.